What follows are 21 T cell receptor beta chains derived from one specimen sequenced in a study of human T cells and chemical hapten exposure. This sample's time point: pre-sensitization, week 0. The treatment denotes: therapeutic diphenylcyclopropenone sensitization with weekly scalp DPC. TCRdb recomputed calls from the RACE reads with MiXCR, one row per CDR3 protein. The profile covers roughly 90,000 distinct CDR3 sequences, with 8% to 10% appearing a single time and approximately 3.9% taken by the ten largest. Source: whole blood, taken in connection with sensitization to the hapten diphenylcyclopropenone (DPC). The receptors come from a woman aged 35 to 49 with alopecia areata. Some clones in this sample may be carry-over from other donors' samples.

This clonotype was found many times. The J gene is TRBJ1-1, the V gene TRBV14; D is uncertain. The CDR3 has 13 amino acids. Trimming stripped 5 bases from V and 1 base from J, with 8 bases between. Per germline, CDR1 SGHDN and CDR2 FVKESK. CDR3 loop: CASSKRQNTEAFF. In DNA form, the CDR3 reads TGTGCCAGCAGCAAACGACAGAACACTGAAGCTTTCTTT.

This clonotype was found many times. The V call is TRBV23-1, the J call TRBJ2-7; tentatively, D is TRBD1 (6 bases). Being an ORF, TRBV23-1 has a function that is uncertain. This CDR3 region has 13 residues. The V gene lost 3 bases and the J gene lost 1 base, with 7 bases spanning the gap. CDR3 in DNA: TGCGCCAGCAGTCAGGGGGCGTCCTACGAGCAGTACTTC. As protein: CASSQGASYEQYF.

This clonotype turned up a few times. CDR3 residues: CASSRGLGQETQYF. The CDR3 coding sequence is TGTGCCAGCAGCAGGGGACTAGGCCAAGAGACCCAGTACTTC. V usage is TRBV5-4 and J usage is TRBJ2-5; the match to TRBD2 covers 8 bases. The CDR3 extends over 14 amino acids. The V segment lost 4 bases and the J segment 1 base; nucleotides outside the gene matches: 3. Germline values: CDR1 SGHNT, CDR2 YYREEE (reference sequence).

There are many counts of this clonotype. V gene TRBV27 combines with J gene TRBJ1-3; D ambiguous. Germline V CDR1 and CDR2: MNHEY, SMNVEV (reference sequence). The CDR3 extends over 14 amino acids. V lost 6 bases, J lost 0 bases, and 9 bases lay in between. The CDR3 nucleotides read TGTGCCAGCAGCCCCCGGAGCTCTGGAAACACCATATATTTT. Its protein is CASSPRSSGNTIYF.

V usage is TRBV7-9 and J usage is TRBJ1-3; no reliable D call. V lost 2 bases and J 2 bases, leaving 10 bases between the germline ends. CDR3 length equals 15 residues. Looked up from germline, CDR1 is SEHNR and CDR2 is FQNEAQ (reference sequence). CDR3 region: CASSLYRTPGNTIYF. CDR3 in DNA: TGTGCCAGCAGCTTATACAGAACCCCTGGAAACACCATATATTTT.

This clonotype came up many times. CDR3: CASSQTSGGLEGQYF. Here the CDR3 DNA reads TGTGCCAGCAGCCAAACTAGCGGGGGCCTGGAAGGCCAGTACTTC. The rearrangement joins TRBV3-1 to TRBJ2-7; 11 positions agree with TRBD2. Germline V gene lookup returns CDR1 LGHDT and CDR2 YNNKEL (reference sequence). The CDR3 sequence is 15 residues long. With V trimmed by 2 bases and J by 10 bases, 10 bases remained unmatched.

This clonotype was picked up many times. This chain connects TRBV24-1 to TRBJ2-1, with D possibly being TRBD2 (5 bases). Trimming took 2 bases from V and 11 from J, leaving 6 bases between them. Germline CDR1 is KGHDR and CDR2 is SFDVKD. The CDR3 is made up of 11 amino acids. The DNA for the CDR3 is TGTGCCACCAGTGATTCGGGAAAGCAGTTCTTC. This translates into CATSDSGKQFF.

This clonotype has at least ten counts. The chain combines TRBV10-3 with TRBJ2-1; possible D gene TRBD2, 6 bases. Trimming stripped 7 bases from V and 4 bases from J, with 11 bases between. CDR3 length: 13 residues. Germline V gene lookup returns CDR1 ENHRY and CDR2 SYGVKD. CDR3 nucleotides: TGTGCCATCATGGAGGCGGGGTACAATGAGCAGTTCTTC. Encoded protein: CAIMEAGYNEQFF.

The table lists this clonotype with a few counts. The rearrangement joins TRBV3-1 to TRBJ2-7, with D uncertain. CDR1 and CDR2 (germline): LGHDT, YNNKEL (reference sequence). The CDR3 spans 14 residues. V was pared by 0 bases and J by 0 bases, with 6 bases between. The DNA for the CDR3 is TGTGCCAGCAGCCAAGAGGGTAGCTCCTACGAGCAGTACTTC. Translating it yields CASSQEGSSYEQYF.

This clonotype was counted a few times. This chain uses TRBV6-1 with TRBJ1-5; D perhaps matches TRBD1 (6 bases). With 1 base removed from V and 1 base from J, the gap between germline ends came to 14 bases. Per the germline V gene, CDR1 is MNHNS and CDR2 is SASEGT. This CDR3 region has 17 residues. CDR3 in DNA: TGTGCCAGCAGTGAAGAGGGCAGGGGTGGAAGCAATCAGCCCCAGCATTTT. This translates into CASSEEGRGGSNQPQHF.

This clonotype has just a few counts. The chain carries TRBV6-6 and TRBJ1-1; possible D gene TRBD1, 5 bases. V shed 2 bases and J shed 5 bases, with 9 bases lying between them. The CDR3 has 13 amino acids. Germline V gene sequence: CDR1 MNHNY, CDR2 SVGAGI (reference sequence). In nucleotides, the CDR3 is TGTGCCAGCAGTTACGGAGGGGTGACTGAAGCTTTCTTT. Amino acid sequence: CASSYGGVTEAFF.

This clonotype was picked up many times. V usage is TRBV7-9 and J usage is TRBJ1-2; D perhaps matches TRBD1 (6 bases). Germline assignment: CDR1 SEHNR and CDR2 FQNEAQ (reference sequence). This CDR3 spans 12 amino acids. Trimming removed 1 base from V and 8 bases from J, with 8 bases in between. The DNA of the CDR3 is TGTGCCAGCAGCTTAGGAACAGGGGGCTACACCTTC. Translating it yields CASSLGTGGYTF.

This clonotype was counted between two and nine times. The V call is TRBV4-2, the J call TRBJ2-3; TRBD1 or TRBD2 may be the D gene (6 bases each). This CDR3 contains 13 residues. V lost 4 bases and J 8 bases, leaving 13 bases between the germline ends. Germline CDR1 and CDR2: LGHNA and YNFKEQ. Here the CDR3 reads CASSRRGEVTQYF. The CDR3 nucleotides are TGTGCCAGCAGCCGGAGGGGGGAGGTTACGCAGTATTTT.

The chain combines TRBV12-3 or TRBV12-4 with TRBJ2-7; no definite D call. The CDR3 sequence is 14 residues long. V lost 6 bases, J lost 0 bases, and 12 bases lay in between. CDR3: CASRTDGGSYEQYF. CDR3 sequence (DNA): TGTGCCAGCAGGACGGACGGCGGCTCCTACGAGCAGTACTTC.

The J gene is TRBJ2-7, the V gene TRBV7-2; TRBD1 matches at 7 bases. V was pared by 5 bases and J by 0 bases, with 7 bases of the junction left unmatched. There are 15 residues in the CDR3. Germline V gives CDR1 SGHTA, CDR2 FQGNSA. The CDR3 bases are TGTGCCAGCAGCGTTGGACAGGTTAGCTCCTACGAGCAGTACTTC. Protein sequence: CASSVGQVSSYEQYF.

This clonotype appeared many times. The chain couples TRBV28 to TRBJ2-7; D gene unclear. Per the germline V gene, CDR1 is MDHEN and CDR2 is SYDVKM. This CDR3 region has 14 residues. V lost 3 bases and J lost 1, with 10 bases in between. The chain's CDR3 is CASSFPGLSYEQYF. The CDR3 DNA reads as TGTGCCAGCAGTTTCCCGGGCCTATCCTACGAGCAGTACTTC.

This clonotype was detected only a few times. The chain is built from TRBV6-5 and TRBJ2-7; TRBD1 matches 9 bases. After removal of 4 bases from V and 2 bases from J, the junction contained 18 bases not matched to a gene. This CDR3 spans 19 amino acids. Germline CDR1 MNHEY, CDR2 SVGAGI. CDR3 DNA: TGTGCCAGCAGTTCTCCCCCGGGACAGGGTCAGAGAGTCCCCTACGAGCAGTACTTC. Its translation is CASSSPPGQGQRVPYEQYF.

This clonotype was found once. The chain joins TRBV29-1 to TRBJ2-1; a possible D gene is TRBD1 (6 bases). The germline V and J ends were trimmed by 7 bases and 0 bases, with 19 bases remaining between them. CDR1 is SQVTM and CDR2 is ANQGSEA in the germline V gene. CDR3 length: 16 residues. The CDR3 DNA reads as TGCAGCGCAGCAATCCGGGACAAGAGCTCCTACAATGAGCAGTTCTTC. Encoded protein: CSAAIRDKSSYNEQFF.

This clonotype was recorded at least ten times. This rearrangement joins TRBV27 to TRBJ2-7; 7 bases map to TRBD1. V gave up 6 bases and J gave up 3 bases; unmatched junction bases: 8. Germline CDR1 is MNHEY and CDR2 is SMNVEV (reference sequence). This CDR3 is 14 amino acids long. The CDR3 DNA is TGTGCCAGCAGCAATTGGGCAGGGGGCTACGAGCAGTACTTC. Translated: CASSNWAGGYEQYF.

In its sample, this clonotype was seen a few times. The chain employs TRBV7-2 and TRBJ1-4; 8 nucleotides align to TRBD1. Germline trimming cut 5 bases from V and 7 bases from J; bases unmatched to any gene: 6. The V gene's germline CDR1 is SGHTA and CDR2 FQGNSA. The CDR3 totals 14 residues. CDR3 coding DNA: TGTGCCAGCAGCATTCAGGGGGCTGGTGAAAAACTGTTTTTT. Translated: CASSIQGAGEKLFF.

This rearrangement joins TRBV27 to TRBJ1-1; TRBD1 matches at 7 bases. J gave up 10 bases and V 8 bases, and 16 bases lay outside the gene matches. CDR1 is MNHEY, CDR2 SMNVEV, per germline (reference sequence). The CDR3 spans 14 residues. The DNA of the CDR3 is TGTGCCAGCGGTAAGGTACAGGGGATAGTCTCAGCTTTCTTT. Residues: CASGKVQGIVSAFF.